These T cell receptor beta chains were read from a single sample in a study of Ad26.COV2.S vaccination and SARS-CoV-2 variants. Produced via immunoSEQ multiplex PCR; TCRdb's table is partial and in-frame only. The table lists 400,000 or so clones, 70% to 90% of them singletons. The input for sequencing was peripheral blood, taken in a trial of Ad26.COV2.S vaccine versus placebo. These receptors originate from a person aged 18-60 years who received the Ad26.COV2.S COVID-19 vaccine or a placebo. Each CDR3 is given with its conserved first and last residue. A D gene is named only where the DNA matches it firmly. Clone size is given for some rows only: seen once, a few or many times, or a class if the clone is expanded.

D gene: TRBD1; J gene: TRBJ2-3; clone size: NA; V gene: TRBV6-5; CDR3 DNA: TGTGCCAGCAGACGCGGGACAGGGGGAGATACGCAGTATTTT; CDR3 protein: CASRRGTGGDTQYF
D gene: NA; J gene: TRBJ2-1; clone size: NA; V gene: TRBV5-1; CDR3 DNA: TGCGCCAGCAGCTTGCCGGCGAATGAGCAGTTCTTC; CDR3 protein: CASSLPANEQFF
D gene: NA; J gene: TRBJ2-5; clone size: NA; V gene: TRBV6-1; CDR3 DNA: TGTGCCAGCAGTGAAGCTCTAGGGGGGAGGGAGACCCAGTACTTC; CDR3 protein: CASSEALGGRETQYF
D gene: NA; J gene: TRBJ1-1; clone size: NA; V gene: TRBV19; CDR3 DNA: TGTGCCAGTAGTATACAAGCAGGTAACACTGAAGCTTTCTTT; CDR3 protein: CASSIQAGNTEAFF
D gene: NA; J gene: TRBJ2-1; clone size: NA; V gene: TRBV18; CDR3 DNA: TGTGCCAGCTCACCCAGGGCGGACAATGAGCAGTTCTTC; CDR3 protein: CASSPRADNEQFF
D gene: TRBD2; J gene: TRBJ2-3; clone size: NA; V gene: TRBV4-1; CDR3 DNA: TGCGCCAGCAGCCACCCCACCGGGGGGGTACCAGATACGCAGTATTTT; CDR3 protein: CASSHPTGGVPDTQYF
D gene: NA; J gene: TRBJ1-1; clone size: NA; V gene: TRBV6-2/TRBV6-3; CDR3 DNA: TGTGCCAGCAGTTACGGGCGGAACACTGAAGCTTTCTTT; CDR3 protein: CASSYGRNTEAFF
D gene: NA; J gene: TRBJ1-2; clone size: NA; V gene: TRBV4-1; CDR3 DNA: TGCGCCAGCAGCCCCCACGGCGGGGGGACCTATGGCTACACCTTC; CDR3 protein: CASSPHGGGTYGYTF
D gene: TRBD2; J gene: TRBJ2-1; clone size: once; V gene: TRBV6-5; CDR3 DNA: TGTGCCAGCAGTTATAGCGGGGGGGCTACCTACAATGAGCAGTTCTTC; CDR3 protein: CASSYSGGATYNEQFF
D gene: NA; J gene: TRBJ2-5; clone size: NA; V gene: TRBV20-1; CDR3 DNA: TGCAGTGCTCCGGGGTCGGAGACCCAGTACTTC; CDR3 protein: CSAPGSETQYF
D gene: TRBD1; J gene: TRBJ2-2; clone size: NA; V gene: TRBV5-8; CDR3 DNA: TGTGCCAGCAGCTTAGGTCAGGGGGCAACGAACACCGGGGAGCTGTTTTTT; CDR3 protein: CASSLGQGATNTGELFF
D gene: NA; J gene: TRBJ2-2; clone size: NA; V gene: TRBV11-1; CDR3 DNA: TGTGCCAGCAGCTTAGCTGCTTGGCAGGGGACCGGGGAGCTGTTTTTT; CDR3 protein: CASSLAAWQGTGELFF
D gene: NA; J gene: TRBJ2-1; clone size: NA; V gene: TRBV13; CDR3 DNA: TGTGCCAGCAGCCCGGGACGGGCCTCCTACAATGAGCAGTTCTTC; CDR3 protein: CASSPGRASYNEQFF
D gene: NA; J gene: TRBJ2-2; clone size: NA; V gene: TRBV11-2; CDR3 DNA: TGTGCCGCCCGACAGTCGAGCACCGGGGAGCTGTTTTTT; CDR3 protein: CAARQSSTGELFF
D gene: NA; J gene: TRBJ2-6; clone size: NA; V gene: TRBV6-6; CDR3 DNA: TGTGCCAGCAGTTACTCGAGGGGGGTGGTAGGAAACGTCCTGACTTTC; CDR3 protein: CASSYSRGVVGNVLTF
D gene: NA; J gene: TRBJ2-7; clone size: once; V gene: TRBV10-1; CDR3 DNA: TGCGCCAGCGGTGGCAGTTCTAGATACGAGCAGTACTTC; CDR3 protein: CASGGSSRYEQYF
D gene: NA; J gene: TRBJ1-2; clone size: NA; V gene: TRBV6-1; CDR3 DNA: TGTGCCAGCAGTGAAGGTTCGGGCAGGGGAAACACCTTC; CDR3 protein: CASSEGSGRGNTF
D gene: NA; J gene: TRBJ1-2; clone size: few; V gene: TRBV5-6; CDR3 DNA: TGTGCCAGCAGTCAATGGAGCAGTTCGGGGAGCTACACCTTC; CDR3 protein: CASSQWSSSGSYTF
D gene: NA; J gene: TRBJ1-1; clone size: NA; V gene: TRBV27; CDR3 DNA: TGTGCCAGCAGTTTGCAGGACGGATGGAACACTGAAGCTTTCTTT; CDR3 protein: CASSLQDGWNTEAFF
D gene: NA; J gene: TRBJ1-2; clone size: NA; V gene: TRBV10-3; CDR3 DNA: TGTGCCATCAGTGAGTCGGGAGGCAGGGATGAAGCAAATGGCTACACCTTC; CDR3 protein: CAISESGGRDEANGYTF
D gene: NA; J gene: TRBJ1-1; clone size: NA; V gene: TRBV7-9; CDR3 DNA: TGTGCCAGCAGCCGCCGGGACCCTGAAGCTTTCTTT; CDR3 protein: CASSRRDPEAFF
D gene: NA; J gene: TRBJ2-3; clone size: NA; V gene: TRBV29-1; CDR3 DNA: TGCAGCGTTGAGAGATCACTCGGGGATACGCAGTATTTT; CDR3 protein: CSVERSLGDTQYF
D gene: TRBD2; J gene: TRBJ2-1; clone size: NA; V gene: TRBV7-2; CDR3 DNA: TGTGCCAGCAGCCTCCCTAGCGGGGCCAATGAGCAGTTCTTC; CDR3 protein: CASSLPSGANEQFF
D gene: TRBD2; J gene: TRBJ2-1; clone size: NA; V gene: TRBV7-6; CDR3 DNA: TGTGCCAGCAGCTTAGGAGTGAGAGCGGGGGCCCGCAATGAGCAGTTCTTC; CDR3 protein: CASSLGVRAGARNEQFF
D gene: NA; J gene: TRBJ1-3; clone size: NA; V gene: TRBV6-5; CDR3 DNA: TGTGCCAGCACCGGGAGAGGGGCTTCCGGAAACACCATATATTTT; CDR3 protein: CASTGRGASGNTIYF
D gene: NA; J gene: TRBJ2-1; clone size: NA; V gene: TRBV5-1; CDR3 DNA: TGCGCCAGCAGCTTATTGTGGTCAGGGGGGCGCGTAAGATCCTACAATGAGCAGTTCTTC; CDR3 protein: CASSLLWSGGRVRSYNEQFF
D gene: NA; J gene: TRBJ2-5; clone size: NA; V gene: TRBV5-5; CDR3 DNA: TGTGCCAGCAGCGCGGACCCCATGGGGGAAGAGACCCAGTACTTC; CDR3 protein: CASSADPMGEETQYF
D gene: NA; J gene: TRBJ2-5; clone size: NA; V gene: TRBV5-1; CDR3 DNA: TGCGCCAGCAGCTGGGACCCCTCGGGGGAGACCCAGTACTTC; CDR3 protein: CASSWDPSGETQYF
D gene: TRBD2; J gene: TRBJ2-3; clone size: NA; V gene: TRBV6-2/TRBV6-3; CDR3 DNA: TGTGCCAGCAGTTACTCGCTGCAGCGGGGGCCCTCCGTCGATACGCAGTATTTT; CDR3 protein: CASSYSLQRGPSVDTQYF
D gene: NA; J gene: TRBJ1-1; clone size: NA; V gene: TRBV30; CDR3 DNA: TGTGCCTGGAATATTGGGGGGCAGGCTTTCTTT; CDR3 protein: CAWNIGGQAFF
D gene: NA; J gene: TRBJ1-5; clone size: NA; V gene: TRBV30; CDR3 DNA: TGTGCCTGGAGTCAGGCGAGCAATCAGCCCCAGCATTTT; CDR3 protein: CAWSQASNQPQHF
D gene: NA; J gene: TRBJ2-5; clone size: NA; V gene: TRBV25-1; CDR3 DNA: TGTGCCAGCAGTGATGTGGATCTCGAAAGGACCCAGTACTTC; CDR3 protein: CASSDVDLERTQYF
D gene: TRBD1; J gene: TRBJ1-1; clone size: NA; V gene: TRBV6-4; CDR3 DNA: TGTGCCAGCAGTGACGGGACAGGGAACACTGAAGCTTTCTTT; CDR3 protein: CASSDGTGNTEAFF
D gene: NA; J gene: TRBJ2-1; clone size: NA; V gene: TRBV5-6; CDR3 DNA: TGTGCCAGCAGCTCGACAAACTACAATGAGCAGTTCTTC; CDR3 protein: CASSSTNYNEQFF
D gene: NA; J gene: TRBJ1-3; clone size: NA; V gene: TRBV6-2/TRBV6-3; CDR3 DNA: TGTGCCAGCAGCCGGACAGCCTCTGGAAACACCATATATTTT; CDR3 protein: CASSRTASGNTIYF
D gene: NA; J gene: TRBJ1-1; clone size: NA; V gene: TRBV7-8; CDR3 DNA: TGTGCCAGCAGCTTAGCAGGGGGGGGCACTGAAGCTTTCTTT; CDR3 protein: CASSLAGGGTEAFF
D gene: NA; J gene: TRBJ1-5; clone size: NA; V gene: TRBV19; CDR3 DNA: TGTGCCAGTAGTGTGGGGGGTCAGCCCCAGCATTTT; CDR3 protein: CASSVGGQPQHF
D gene: NA; J gene: TRBJ1-2; clone size: NA; V gene: TRBV28; CDR3 DNA: TGTGCCAGCAGTTTATTTGGCTCTAACTATGGCTACACCTTC; CDR3 protein: CASSLFGSNYGYTF
D gene: NA; J gene: TRBJ1-1; clone size: NA; V gene: TRBV7-6; CDR3 DNA: TGTGCCAGCAGCGCCAGCCCGGGACGCGCAAGGAACACTGAAGCTTTCTTT; CDR3 protein: CASSASPGRARNTEAFF
D gene: TRBD1; J gene: TRBJ1-5; clone size: NA; V gene: TRBV19; CDR3 DNA: TGTGCCAGTAGTCCGTGGGGACAGACTAGCAATCAGCCCCAGCATTTT; CDR3 protein: CASSPWGQTSNQPQHF
D gene: NA; J gene: TRBJ2-3; clone size: NA; V gene: TRBV19; CDR3 DNA: TGTGCCAGTAGTATAGGGCCAGGTGTCACAGATACGCAGTATTTT; CDR3 protein: CASSIGPGVTDTQYF
D gene: NA; J gene: TRBJ1-5; clone size: once; V gene: TRBV18; CDR3 DNA: TGTGCCAGCTCACCAGGTTGGGGTGGCTCTCAGCCCCAGCATTTT; CDR3 protein: CASSPGWGGSQPQHF
D gene: TRBD1; J gene: TRBJ1-1; clone size: NA; V gene: TRBV5-1; CDR3 DNA: TGCGCCAGCAGCTTGAGGCAGGCACAGGGGAGCACTGAAGCTTTCTTT; CDR3 protein: CASSLRQAQGSTEAFF
D gene: NA; J gene: TRBJ2-2; clone size: NA; V gene: TRBV4-1; CDR3 DNA: TGCGCCAGCAGCCCCAGTGGGATTGCCGGGGAGCTGTTTTTT; CDR3 protein: CASSPSGIAGELFF
D gene: NA; J gene: TRBJ1-3; clone size: NA; V gene: TRBV23-1; CDR3 DNA: TGCGCCAGTAGCGCCCCTGGAGGGGCCGGTGGAAACACCATATATTTT; CDR3 protein: CASSAPGGAGGNTIYF
D gene: TRBD2; J gene: TRBJ2-7; clone size: NA; V gene: TRBV7-6; CDR3 DNA: TGTGCCAGCAGCCCCGGGAGGTCGGGCGAGCAGTACTTC; CDR3 protein: CASSPGRSGEQYF
D gene: NA; J gene: TRBJ2-6; clone size: NA; V gene: TRBV5-6; CDR3 DNA: TGTGCCAGCAGCTGGGACCAGGCCAACGTCCTGACTTTC; CDR3 protein: CASSWDQANVLTF
D gene: TRBD1; J gene: TRBJ2-7; clone size: NA; V gene: TRBV7-9; CDR3 DNA: TGTGCCAGCAGCCGCCGGGACAGGGTCGATAAGCAGTACTTC; CDR3 protein: CASSRRDRVDKQYF
D gene: NA; J gene: TRBJ1-6; clone size: NA; V gene: TRBV4-1; CDR3 DNA: TGCGCCAGCAGCCAAGAGGGGGGGAGCTCCTATAATTCACCCCTCCACTTT; CDR3 protein: CASSQEGGSSYNSPLHF
D gene: NA; J gene: TRBJ2-7; clone size: once; V gene: TRBV6-2/TRBV6-3; CDR3 DNA: TGTGCCAGCAGTTACTCGGGACGCCCCGCCGAGCAGTACTTC; CDR3 protein: CASSYSGRPAEQYF
D gene: TRBD1; J gene: TRBJ2-5; clone size: NA; V gene: TRBV6-1; CDR3 DNA: TGTGCCAGCAGTGAAACTTGGACAGGGGGTTGGGAGACCCAGTACTTC; CDR3 protein: CASSETWTGGWETQYF